Ten or more counts support the clone carrying this T cell receptor (beta chain). The antigen is unknown. This sample stems from a study of T cell repertoires in cytomegalovirus infection. The CDR3 covers 12 residues. Between the trimmed V and J ends, which lost 5 bases and 6 bases, there was a span of 14 bases. Germline loops: CDR1 SQVTM, CDR2 ANQGSEA. Study outcomes and limitations: CMV-specific TCR beta clonotypes restricted by HLA-C were the ones dominating the ex vivo response. Individuals carrying CMV plus the relevant HLA were identified by cumulative frequency of public TCR beta families.

One entry per CDR3 protein results from TCRdb running MiXCR on the reads. The table includes around 210,000 distinct CDR3 sequences, under 8.5% detected once. The sequencing input was PBMCs. V usage is TRBV29-1 and J usage is TRBJ2-7; D is ambiguous. The TCR originated in a human donor in good health (CMV status not recorded). Some clones in this sample may be carry-over from other donors' samples. The CDR3 region is CSVFGAPSEQYF. CDR3 bases: TGCAGCGTTTTTGGAGCACCCTCCGAGCAGTACTTC.